A single sample gave rise to the 27 T cell receptor beta chains below, sequenced in a study of blood T cells in healthy people across ages (dated by TCRdb to the mid-2010s). The library was made by 5' RACE. Instrument used: Illumina HiSeq 2500. A second roughly 7 to 11 cycle PCR used a sample-barcoded 5' primer and a J-beta primer mix. The public reads were quality trimmed at Q25 with fastp and then assembled into clones with MiXCR by TCRdb, keeping productive beta chains. Records with the same CDR3 protein are collapsed into one entry carrying the most frequent genes and DNA. The sample has approximately 690,000 distinct CDR3 sequences on record, 58% of them singletons. The top ten hold 30% to 45% of the sample. Sequencing was carried out using blood. The receptors here all came from a man aged 55 to 69 in good health.

The chain joins TRBV5-1 to TRBJ2-1, with a possible D match to TRBD2 (5 bases). V was shortened by 7 bases and J by 10 bases, with 12 bases between the two germline ends. This CDR3 is built from 11 residues. Germline CDR1 is SGHRS and CDR2 is YFSETQ. CDR3 DNA: TGCGCCAGCGCGGCCCGAGGGGAGCAGTTCTTC. Translation: CASAARGEQFF. Filled out from reference TRBV5-1 and TRBJ2-1, the complete variable domain reads KAGVTQTPRYLIKTRGQQVTLSCSPISGHRSVSWYQQTPGQGLQFLFEYFSETQRNKGNFPGRFSGRQFSNSRSEMNVSTLELGDSALYLCASAARGEQFFGPGTRLTVL.

The gene calls are TRBV20-1 and TRBJ2-1; D perhaps matches TRBD2 (7 bases). The CDR3 sequence is 14 residues long. The germline V gene has CDR1 DFQATT and CDR2 SNEGSKA (reference sequence). The V end lost 3 bases, the J end lost 8 bases, and 17 bases lay between the germline ends. CDR3 DNA sequence: TGCAGTGCTAGTTCGGGGGGCGGTGGAGATGAGCAGTTCTTC. Translated: CSASSGGGGDEQFF.

The V call is TRBV10-3, the J call TRBJ1-1; perhaps TRBD1 as D (5 bases). CDR3 length equals 12 residues. V was clipped by 1 base and J by 6 bases, with 6 bases between them. Germline V gene sequence: CDR1 ENHRY, CDR2 SYGVKD. CDR3 residues: CAISEWGSEAFF. As DNA, the CDR3 is TGTGCCATCAGTGAGTGGGGCTCTGAAGCTTTCTTT.

The gene calls are TRBV11-2 and TRBJ2-5, with 8 positions matching TRBD2. The CDR3 covers 16 residues. The junction had 4 bases not matched to a gene; V was cut back by 0 bases and J by 1 base. Germline CDR1 is SGHAT and CDR2 is FQNNGV. CDR3 nucleotides: TGTGCCAGCAGCTTAGATCGGGCGGGGGGCCAAGAGACCCAGTACTTC. It yields the protein CASSLDRAGGQETQYF.

This clonotype was found a few times. J is TRBJ2-3 and V is TRBV20-1; TRBD2 matches 9 bases. Germline CDR1 reads DFQATT; CDR2 reads SNEGSKA (reference sequence). The CDR3 is made up of 14 amino acids. Trimming removed 3 bases from V and 4 bases from J; junction bases left unmatched: 5. CDR3 amino acids: CSASLAGNSDTQYF. The CDR3 nucleotides are TGCAGTGCTAGCCTAGCGGGGAATTCAGATACGCAGTATTTT.

This clonotype was seen only a few times. CDR3 in amino acids: CASSWGPSGANVLTF. In DNA form, the CDR3 reads TGCGCCAGCAGCTGGGGCCCTTCTGGGGCCAACGTCCTGACTTTC. The gene calls are TRBV5-1 and TRBJ2-6; TRBD1 might be the D (5 bases). Looked up from germline, CDR1 is SGHRS and CDR2 is YFSETQ. V lost 3 bases, J lost 1 base, and 8 bases lay in between. The CDR3 contains 15 residues.

The V call is TRBV29-1, the J call TRBJ1-1, with D possibly being TRBD1 (5 bases). The germline V gene has CDR1 SQVTM and CDR2 ANQGSEA. This CDR3 spans 12 amino acids. The V and J ends lost 5 bases and 5 bases respectively, with 12 bases between them. The CDR3 DNA reads as TGCAGCGTTCAGGGCCAGAGGACTGAAGCTTTCTTT. Translated: CSVQGQRTEAFF.

This clonotype was detected once. This chain links TRBV7-6 with TRBJ2-3, with D tentatively TRBD2 (5 bases). Germline loops: CDR1 SGHVS, CDR2 FNYEAQ. Trimming cost V 5 bases and J 11 bases, with 17 bases left between them. This CDR3 is 13 amino acids long. For the CDR3, the DNA is TGTGCCAGCAGCATATTGAACGGGGAAAAGCAGTATTTT. Translating it yields CASSILNGEKQYF.

The V call is TRBV3-1, the J call TRBJ2-5; D not resolved. V shed 0 bases and J shed 7 bases, with 12 bases lying between them. This CDR3 region has 14 residues. Germline V gene lookup returns CDR1 LGHDT and CDR2 YNNKEL (reference sequence). The CDR3 loop is CASSQDTNPRTQYF. The CDR3 bases are TGTGCCAGCAGCCAAGATACTAACCCAAGGACCCAGTACTTC.

This chain connects TRBV2 to TRBJ2-1; 8 bases align to TRBD1. The length of the CDR3 is 14 residues. Germline loops: CDR1 SNHLY, CDR2 FYNNEI. V lost 10 bases and J lost 6; bases outside the gene matches: 11. CDR3 sequence reads: CATSRTGIGNEQFF. Written as DNA, the CDR3 is TGTGCCACCTCCCGGACAGGGATCGGCAATGAGCAGTTCTTC. Using reference TRBV2 and TRBJ2-1 for the parts outside the CDR3, the full variable domain is EPEVTQTPSHQVTQMGQEVILRCVPISNHLYFYWYRQILGQKVEFLVSFYNNEISEKSEIFDDQFSVERPDGSNFTLKIRSTKLEDSAMYFCATSRTGIGNEQFFGPGTRLTVL.

This chain connects TRBV28 to TRBJ2-7; 7 nucleotides agree with TRBD1. The length of the CDR3 is 13 residues. The germline CDR1 and CDR2 sequences are MDHEN and SYDVKM. The V segment lost 6 bases and the J segment 4 bases; nucleotides outside the gene matches: 6. The CDR3 region is CASRTGRTYEQYF. In DNA, the CDR3 is TGTGCCAGCAGGACAGGGAGAACTTACGAGCAGTACTTC.

A few counts support this clonotype. V is TRBV7-2 and J is TRBJ1-2; D is possibly TRBD1 (6 bases). Trimming left V 1 base short and J 8 bases short, with 14 bases between. This CDR3 is 14 amino acids long. Germline lookup yields CDR1 SGHTA and CDR2 FQGNSA. The CDR3 DNA is TGTGCCAGCAGCTTAGAGACAGGCGGTGGGGGCTACACCTTC. Translation gives CASSLETGGGGYTF.

This clonotype appeared a few times. The V call is TRBV20-1, the J call TRBJ1-5; D is undetermined. Germline V lookup: CDR1 DFQATT, CDR2 SNEGSKA (reference sequence). The CDR3 is made up of 12 amino acids. V gave up 5 bases and J gave up 4 bases, with 9 bases separating them. This chain's CDR3 is CSAPIGNQPQHF. CDR3 coding DNA: TGCAGTGCTCCGATTGGGAATCAGCCCCAGCATTTT.

This clonotype was detected a few times. The V and J genes are TRBV15 and TRBJ1-6; D call uncertain. From germline, CDR1 is LNHNV and CDR2 YYDKDF (reference sequence). The CDR3 is 15 amino acids. Trimming shortened V by 6 bases and J by 5 bases, and 14 bases separated the two germline ends. Here the CDR3 reads CATSPIIGNNSPLHF. The CDR3 DNA reads as TGTGCCACCAGTCCAATCATAGGGAATAATTCACCCCTCCACTTT.

The rearrangement uses TRBV27 and TRBJ1-2; TRBD1 might be the D (5 bases). V was shortened by 5 bases and J by 3 bases, with 16 bases between the two germline ends. This CDR3 has 15 residues. CDR1 is MNHEY and CDR2 is SMNVEV in the germline V gene (reference sequence). Here the CDR3 reads CASSGAGQGYYGYTF. The CDR3 bases are TGTGCCAGCAGTGGGGCCGGCCAAGGATACTATGGCTACACCTTC.

This rearrangement joins TRBV6-5 to TRBJ2-3, with 14 bases fitting TRBD2. The V gene's germline CDR1 is MNHEY and CDR2 SVGAGI. The CDR3 contains 16 residues. With V trimmed by 6 bases and J by 4 bases, 6 bases remained unmatched. The CDR3 protein is CASSRTSGGTADTQYF. In DNA form, the CDR3 reads TGTGCCAGCAGCCGGACTAGCGGGGGGACGGCAGATACGCAGTATTTT.

This clonotype was observed a handful of times. The chain carries TRBV2 and TRBJ1-6; D is uncertain. There are 15 residues in the CDR3. V gave up 5 bases and J gave up 7 bases, with 15 bases separating them. Germline values: CDR1 SNHLY, CDR2 FYNNEI. The CDR3 coding sequence is TGTGCCAGCAGTAGAGGGCCCGGCGGGAATTCACCCCTCCACTTT. Protein product: CASSRGPGGNSPLHF.

The chain couples TRBV24-1 to TRBJ1-4; TRBD1 aligns across 7 bases. Trimming cost V 9 bases and J 0 bases; bases outside gene matches: 0. CDR1 and CDR2 from the germline V gene are KGHDR and SFDVKD. The CDR3 loop spans 13 amino acids. CDR3 nucleotides: TGTGCCACCCAGGGGGCAACTAATGAAAAACTGTTTTTT. It specifies CATQGATNEKLFF.

This clonotype was counted only a few times. The chain recombines TRBV24-1 with TRBJ1-2; maybe TRBD1 (5 bases). This CDR3 contains 14 residues. Per the germline V gene, CDR1 is KGHDR and CDR2 is SFDVKD. V was shortened by 4 bases and J by 1 base, with 9 bases between the two germline ends. CDR3: CATSDPDSNYGYTF. CDR3 DNA: TGTGCCACCAGTGACCCCGACAGTAACTATGGCTACACCTTC.

V usage is TRBV10-3 and J usage is TRBJ2-3; D ambiguous. Trimming stripped 3 bases from V and 4 bases from J, with 5 bases between. CDR1 is ENHRY, CDR2 SYGVKD, per germline. This CDR3 has 12 residues. CDR3: CAISDRADTQYF. CDR3 bases: TGTGCCATCAGTGATAGGGCAGATACGCAGTATTTT.

This clonotype was observed a few times. This rearrangement joins TRBV24-1 to TRBJ2-5, with D possibly being TRBD2 (6 bases). In germline, CDR1 is KGHDR, CDR2 SFDVKD. CDR3 length: 15 amino acids. The V and J ends lost 1 base and 1 base respectively, with 9 bases between them. CDR3 coding DNA: TGTGCCACCAGTGATTTCGGCGGGGCCCAAGAGACCCAGTACTTC. Residues: CATSDFGGAQETQYF.

The chain uses TRBV18 and TRBJ1-6; D remains unclear. CDR3 size: 13 residues. The V end lost 3 bases, the J end lost 7 bases, and 7 bases lay between the germline ends. CDR1 is KGHSH, CDR2 LQKENI, per germline. CDR3 in amino acids: CASSPELNSPLHF. As DNA, the CDR3 is TGTGCCAGCTCACCCGAGCTCAATTCACCCCTCCACTTT. Combining the CDR3 with reference TRBV18 and TRBJ1-6 gives the whole variable domain NAGVMQNPRHLVRRRGQEARLRCSPMKGHSHVYWYRQLPEEGLKFMVYLQKENIIDESGMPKERFSAEFPKEGPSILRIQQVVRGDSAAYFCASSPELNSPLHFGNGTRLTVT.

The chain recombines TRBV25-1 with TRBJ1-2; 7 positions agree with TRBD1. After removal of 6 bases from V and 4 bases from J, the junction contained 11 bases not matched to a gene. CDR3 length: 15 residues. Germline loops: CDR1 MGHDK, CDR2 SYGVNS. The DNA of the CDR3 is TGTGCCAGCAGAGGGGGCGGGGTGGGAAGCTATGGCTACACCTTC. This codes for CASRGGGVGSYGYTF.

A few counts support this clonotype. The V call is TRBV20-1, the J call TRBJ2-5; D might be TRBD1 (6 bases). The germline CDR1 and CDR2 sequences are DFQATT and SNEGSKA (reference sequence). This CDR3 comprises 13 residues. The V end was cut by 2 bases, the J end by 5 bases, with 12 bases between. CDR3 amino acids: CSARPTGFETQYF. CDR3 coding DNA: TGCAGTGCTAGACCCACAGGGTTCGAGACCCAGTACTTC.

The CDR3 nucleotides read TGTGCCAGCAGCCCTCGGGGCGGGGCCAGGTTATCGGAGCAGTTCTTC. Translation: CASSPRGGARLSEQFF. V is TRBV11-3 and J is TRBJ2-1, with D possibly TRBD2 on 6 matching bases. Trimming removed 5 bases at V and 10 bases at J, with 24 bases between. This CDR3 has 16 residues. Looked up from germline, CDR1 is SGHNT and CDR2 is YENEEA.

This clonotype was counted only a few times. The V and J genes are TRBV10-2 and TRBJ2-5, with a tentative D call TRBD2 (6 bases). V lost 7 bases and J lost 4, with 13 bases in between. CDR3 length: 13 residues. CDR1 is WSHSY, CDR2 SAAADI, per germline. The DNA for the CDR3 is TGCGCCAGCAAGGACGGGGGAGGAGAGACCCAGTACTTC. Amino acids: CASKDGGGETQYF.

The chain links TRBV5-1 to TRBJ2-1; D not certain. CDR3 length: 14 amino acids. The V gene's germline CDR1 is SGHRS and CDR2 YFSETQ. Trimming left V 4 bases short and J 2 bases short, with 10 bases between. The CDR3 loop is CASSAQSPYNEQFF. The CDR3 DNA is TGCGCCAGCAGCGCTCAGAGCCCCTACAATGAGCAGTTCTTC.